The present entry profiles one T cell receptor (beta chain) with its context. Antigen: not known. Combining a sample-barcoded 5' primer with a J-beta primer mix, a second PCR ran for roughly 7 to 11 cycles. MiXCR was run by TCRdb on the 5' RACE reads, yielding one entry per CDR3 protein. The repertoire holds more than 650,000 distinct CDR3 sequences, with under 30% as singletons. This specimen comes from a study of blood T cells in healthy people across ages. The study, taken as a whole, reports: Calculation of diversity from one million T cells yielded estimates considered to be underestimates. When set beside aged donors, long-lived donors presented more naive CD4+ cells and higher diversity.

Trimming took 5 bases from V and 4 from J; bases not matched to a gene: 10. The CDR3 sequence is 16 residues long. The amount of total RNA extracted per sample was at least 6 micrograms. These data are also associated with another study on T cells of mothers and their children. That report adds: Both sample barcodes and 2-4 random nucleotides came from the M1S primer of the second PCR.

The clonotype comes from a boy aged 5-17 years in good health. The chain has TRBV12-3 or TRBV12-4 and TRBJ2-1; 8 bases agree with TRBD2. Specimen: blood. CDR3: CASSTPGLVRYNEQFF. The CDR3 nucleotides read TGTGCCAGCAGTACTCCGGGACTAGTACGGTACAATGAGCAGTTCTTC.